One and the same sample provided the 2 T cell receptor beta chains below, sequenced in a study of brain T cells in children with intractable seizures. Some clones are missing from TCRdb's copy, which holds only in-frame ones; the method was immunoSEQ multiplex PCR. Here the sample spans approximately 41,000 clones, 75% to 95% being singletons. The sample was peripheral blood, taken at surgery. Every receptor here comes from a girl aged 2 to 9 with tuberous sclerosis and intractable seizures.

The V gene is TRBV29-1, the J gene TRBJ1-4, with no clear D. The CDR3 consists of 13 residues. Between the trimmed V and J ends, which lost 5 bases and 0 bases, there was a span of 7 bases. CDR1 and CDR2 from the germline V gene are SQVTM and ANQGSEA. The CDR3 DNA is TGCAGCGTTTTATCGACAACTAATGAAAAACTGTTTTTT. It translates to CSVLSTTNEKLFF.

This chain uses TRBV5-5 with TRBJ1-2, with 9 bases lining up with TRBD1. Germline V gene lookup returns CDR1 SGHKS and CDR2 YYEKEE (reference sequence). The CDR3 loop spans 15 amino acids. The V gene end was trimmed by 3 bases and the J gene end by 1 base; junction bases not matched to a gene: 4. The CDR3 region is CASSWGQGFNYGYTF. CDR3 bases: TGTGCCAGCAGCTGGGGACAGGGATTTAACTATGGCTACACCTTC.